This T cell receptor (beta chain) was identified during a study of human T cells and chemical hapten exposure. Study-wide points: Donor immune responses may differ from healthy people's, since all donors had alopecia.

Regarding time point: patch test 3, about 24 weeks after DPC sensitization. Treatment here: therapeutic diphenylcyclopropenone sensitization with weekly scalp DPC. At patch-test visits, sampling came before the patch test. Germline trimming cut 2 bases from V and 0 bases from J; bases unmatched to any gene: 0. Germline lookup yields CDR1 ENHRY and CDR2 SYGVKD. The CDR3 has 14 amino acids. Within the library, unique molecular identifiers were attached to each individual cDNA molecule. Each CDR3 protein is one row after TCRdb ran MiXCR on the RACE reads. The table has 130,000 or so distinct CDR3 sequences, around 11% seen once; the top ten hold approximately 2.5%. As regards this clonotype: Its antigen is not identified.

Here the sequenced sample was whole blood, taken in connection with sensitization to the hapten diphenylcyclopropenone (DPC). The sequence came from a woman in her 50s with alopecia areata. Some clones in this sample may be carry-over from other donors' samples. V usage is TRBV10-3 and J usage is TRBJ1-1; TRBD1 matches at 7 bases. CDR3 sequence (DNA): TGTGCCATCAGTGAGGGGACAGTGAACACTGAAGCTTTCTTT. This gives the protein CAISEGTVNTEAFF.